Listed below are T cell receptor beta chains from one sample, sequenced in a study of CD8 T cells in ankylosing spondylitis. TCRdb independently ran MiXCR on the 5' RACE reads; one entry per CDR3 protein. The table lists hundreds of thousands of distinct CDR3 sequences, approximately 20% of them singletons. Sequencing was done on a sample of blood, either unsorted or a sorted T cell fraction (not recorded which). The receptors shown here come from a male donor with ankylosing spondylitis or in good health (not recorded which). Both conserved end residues are part of each CDR3. The order of the fields is CDR3 DNA, CDR3 protein, clone size, J gene, V gene, D gene. D genes are given only for firm matches. Clone sizes are given selectively: once, few, many, or a class where the clone is expanded.

CDR3nt: TGTGCCAGCAGCGTCCTGGGGGGGGGCAGAAATGAGCAGTTCTTC
CDR3aa: CASSVLGGGRNEQFF
abundance: -
j_gene: TRBJ2-1
v_gene: TRBV9
d_gene: -

CDR3nt: TGTGCCAGCAGCTTAGTTCCGGACAGGGAAGAGACCCAGTACTTC
CDR3aa: CASSLVPDREETQYF
abundance: few
j_gene: TRBJ2-5
v_gene: TRBV11-2
d_gene: TRBD1

CDR3nt: TGTGCCAGCAGTTTGGGGCTAGTGGTCGAGCAGTACTTC
CDR3aa: CASSLGLVVEQYF
abundance: few
j_gene: TRBJ2-7
v_gene: TRBV12-3/TRBV12-4
d_gene: -

CDR3nt: TGTGCCAGCAGCTTAAGCGGGGGGCGATACTCCTACGAGCAGTACTTC
CDR3aa: CASSLSGGRYSYEQYF
abundance: few
j_gene: TRBJ2-7
v_gene: TRBV7-9
d_gene: TRBD2

CDR3nt: TGTGCCAGCATTAACCGGGACGGTCCCTACAATGAGCAGTTCTTC
CDR3aa: CASINRDGPYNEQFF
abundance: -
j_gene: TRBJ2-1
v_gene: TRBV11-2
d_gene: -

CDR3nt: TGTGCCAGCAGCCAGGAGGGGGTCACAGATACGCAGTATTTT
CDR3aa: CASSQEGVTDTQYF
abundance: -
j_gene: TRBJ2-3
v_gene: TRBV3-1
d_gene: -

CDR3nt: TGCAGCGTTGAAGGGGCAGGGGTGGTGATCACTGAAGCTTTCTTT
CDR3aa: CSVEGAGVVITEAFF
abundance: once
j_gene: TRBJ1-1
v_gene: TRBV29-1
d_gene: -

CDR3nt: TGTGCCAGCAGCCAAGAGTACAGGCAAGAGACCCAGTACTTC
CDR3aa: CASSQEYRQETQYF
abundance: -
j_gene: TRBJ2-5
v_gene: TRBV3-1
d_gene: -

CDR3nt: TGCAGTGCTAGGCGGTCAGGTTACCAAGAGACCCAGTACTTC
CDR3aa: CSARRSGYQETQYF
abundance: many
j_gene: TRBJ2-5
v_gene: TRBV20-1
d_gene: -

CDR3nt: TGTGCCAGCAGCCCCTCGACAGGGTTCCACGAGCAGTACTTC
CDR3aa: CASSPSTGFHEQYF
abundance: -
j_gene: TRBJ2-7
v_gene: TRBV7-6
d_gene: TRBD1

CDR3nt: TGTGCCAGCAGCCATCTACGCGGGGACGGGGACTCCTACGAGCAGTACTTC
CDR3aa: CASSHLRGDGDSYEQYF
abundance: -
j_gene: TRBJ2-7
v_gene: TRBV5-6
d_gene: -

CDR3nt: TGCGCCAGCAGCCAAGACGGCGGATACAATGAGCAGTTCTTC
CDR3aa: CASSQDGGYNEQFF
abundance: -
j_gene: TRBJ2-1
v_gene: TRBV4-1
d_gene: -

CDR3nt: TGTGCCAGCACCACCGGAGGCGGGGGGGCCTACAATGAGCAGTTCTTC
CDR3aa: CASTTGGGGAYNEQFF
abundance: -
j_gene: TRBJ2-1
v_gene: TRBV12-3/TRBV12-4
d_gene: TRBD2

CDR3nt: TGTGCCAGCAGCTTACTGTTGGGTAATTCACCCCTCCACTTT
CDR3aa: CASSLLLGNSPLHF
abundance: once
j_gene: TRBJ1-6
v_gene: TRBV7-9
d_gene: -

CDR3nt: TGTGCCAGCAGTTCGGGGCACGAGATCCACTACGAGCAGTACTTC
CDR3aa: CASSSGHEIHYEQYF
abundance: -
j_gene: TRBJ2-7
v_gene: TRBV25-1
d_gene: -

CDR3nt: TGCGCCAGCAGCGAAGAGGAGGCTCTACTCTACGAGCAGTACTTC
CDR3aa: CASSEEEALLYEQYF
abundance: many
j_gene: TRBJ2-7
v_gene: TRBV4-1
d_gene: -

CDR3nt: TGTGCCAGCAGTTTAGGTTTAGACCAGCCCCAGCATTTT
CDR3aa: CASSLGLDQPQHF
abundance: -
j_gene: TRBJ1-5
v_gene: TRBV27
d_gene: -

CDR3nt: TGTGCCAGCAGTTTATCCGGGGGCGGTGGTGAAAAACTGTTTTTT
CDR3aa: CASSLSGGGGEKLFF
abundance: few
j_gene: TRBJ1-4
v_gene: TRBV12-3/TRBV12-4
d_gene: -

CDR3nt: TGTGCCAGCAGTCAGTTGGTGGGTTCCTACAATGAGCAGTTCTTC
CDR3aa: CASSQLVGSYNEQFF
abundance: -
j_gene: TRBJ2-1
v_gene: TRBV12-3/TRBV12-4
d_gene: -

CDR3nt: TGTGCCAGCAGCTTGGGCAGCGGCAACGAGCAGTACTTC
CDR3aa: CASSLGSGNEQYF
abundance: -
j_gene: TRBJ2-7
v_gene: TRBV7-9
d_gene: -

CDR3nt: TGTGCCAGCACCCCGGACGTGGGCGGCTACGAGCAGTACTTC
CDR3aa: CASTPDVGGYEQYF
abundance: few
j_gene: TRBJ2-7
v_gene: TRBV7-8
d_gene: -

CDR3nt: TGCAGCGTTGAGGAGGTTAGCGGGGGAGAGAAAGAGACCCAGTACTTC
CDR3aa: CSVEEVSGGEKETQYF
abundance: -
j_gene: TRBJ2-5
v_gene: TRBV29-1
d_gene: TRBD2

CDR3nt: TGTGCCAGCAGCTTATCAACTTTCTACGAGCAGTACTTC
CDR3aa: CASSLSTFYEQYF
abundance: few
j_gene: TRBJ2-7
v_gene: TRBV7-6
d_gene: -

CDR3nt: TGTGCCAGCAGTTTCATCGGGGGGGCTCTCGAGCAGTACTTC
CDR3aa: CASSFIGGALEQYF
abundance: few
j_gene: TRBJ2-7
v_gene: TRBV12-3/TRBV12-4
d_gene: TRBD2

CDR3nt: TGTGCCAGCAGCTTAGAGGGGGGAGGAGAGACCCAGTACTTC
CDR3aa: CASSLEGGGETQYF
abundance: many
j_gene: TRBJ2-5
v_gene: TRBV13
d_gene: -

CDR3nt: TGTGCCAGCGGCCCCGGGGCCATGAACACTGAAGCTTTCTTT
CDR3aa: CASGPGAMNTEAFF
abundance: few
j_gene: TRBJ1-1
v_gene: TRBV6-1
d_gene: -

CDR3nt: TGTGCCTGGAGATCGGGATACAATGAGCAGTTCTTC
CDR3aa: CAWRSGYNEQFF
abundance: -
j_gene: TRBJ2-1
v_gene: TRBV30
d_gene: -

CDR3nt: TGCAGTGCTAGAGATCGGGAGAGAGAGCAGTTCTTC
CDR3aa: CSARDREREQFF
abundance: many
j_gene: TRBJ2-1
v_gene: TRBV20-1
d_gene: -

CDR3nt: TGTGCCACCTCGACGGGCGGGGAGCTGTTTTTT
CDR3aa: CATSTGGELFF
abundance: many
j_gene: TRBJ2-2
v_gene: TRBV12-3/TRBV12-4
d_gene: -

CDR3nt: TGTGCCAGCAGCTTAATGGACGGGGACGACGAGCAGTACTTC
CDR3aa: CASSLMDGDDEQYF
abundance: few
j_gene: TRBJ2-7
v_gene: TRBV7-3
d_gene: -

CDR3nt: TGCAGTGCTAGAGATATTCGGGGCTCTGGCTACGAGCAGTACTTC
CDR3aa: CSARDIRGSGYEQYF
abundance: few
j_gene: TRBJ2-7
v_gene: TRBV20-1
d_gene: -

CDR3nt: TGTGCCAGCAGTCCGGGACTCATCCAGTTCTTC
CDR3aa: CASSPGLIQFF
abundance: -
j_gene: TRBJ2-1
v_gene: TRBV12-3/TRBV12-4
d_gene: -

CDR3nt: TGTGCCAGCAGCAGCATGTATAGCAATCAGCGCCAGCATTTT
CDR3aa: CASSSMYSNQRQHF
abundance: -
j_gene: TRBJ1-5
v_gene: TRBV3-1
d_gene: -

CDR3nt: TGTGCCAGCAGTTCGACTACCTATGAGCAGTTCTTC
CDR3aa: CASSSTTYEQFF
abundance: -
j_gene: TRBJ2-1
v_gene: TRBV27
d_gene: -

CDR3nt: TGCAGCGTTACCACAGCCATGACCTACAATGAGCAGTTCTTC
CDR3aa: CSVTTAMTYNEQFF
abundance: many
j_gene: TRBJ2-1
v_gene: TRBV29-1
d_gene: -

CDR3nt: TGTGCCACCAGTGATTCGGCGCAGGGGGACGTCACCGGGGAGCTGTTTTTT
CDR3aa: CATSDSAQGDVTGELFF
abundance: few
j_gene: TRBJ2-2
v_gene: TRBV24-1
d_gene: TRBD1

CDR3nt: TGTGCCAGCAGCGTGCTCCCTCCTGACACAGATACGCAGTATTTT
CDR3aa: CASSVLPPDTDTQYF
abundance: few
j_gene: TRBJ2-3
v_gene: TRBV9
d_gene: -

CDR3nt: TGTGCCAGCAGCCAGGACAGGGGGCTAGGCGGTGAAAAACTGTTTTTT
CDR3aa: CASSQDRGLGGEKLFF
abundance: -
j_gene: TRBJ1-4
v_gene: TRBV4-2
d_gene: TRBD1

CDR3nt: TGTGCCAGCAGCTCGGGACAGGACCTGGAGGCCAGCTACGAGCAGTACTTC
CDR3aa: CASSSGQDLEASYEQYF
abundance: -
j_gene: TRBJ2-7
v_gene: TRBV7-9
d_gene: TRBD1

CDR3nt: TGTGCCAGCAGCGACTCCCTAGCGGGAATCACAGATACGCAGTATTTT
CDR3aa: CASSDSLAGITDTQYF
abundance: few
j_gene: TRBJ2-3
v_gene: TRBV7-9
d_gene: TRBD2

CDR3nt: TGTGCCAGCAGCAACCGCCTCCGGGACAGGGAGAACGAGCAGTACTTC
CDR3aa: CASSNRLRDRENEQYF
abundance: few
j_gene: TRBJ2-7
v_gene: TRBV21-1
d_gene: -

CDR3nt: TGTGCCAGCAGTGGCTTGACGGCAATGGAGACCCAGTACTTC
CDR3aa: CASSGLTAMETQYF
abundance: -
j_gene: TRBJ2-5
v_gene: TRBV25-1
d_gene: -